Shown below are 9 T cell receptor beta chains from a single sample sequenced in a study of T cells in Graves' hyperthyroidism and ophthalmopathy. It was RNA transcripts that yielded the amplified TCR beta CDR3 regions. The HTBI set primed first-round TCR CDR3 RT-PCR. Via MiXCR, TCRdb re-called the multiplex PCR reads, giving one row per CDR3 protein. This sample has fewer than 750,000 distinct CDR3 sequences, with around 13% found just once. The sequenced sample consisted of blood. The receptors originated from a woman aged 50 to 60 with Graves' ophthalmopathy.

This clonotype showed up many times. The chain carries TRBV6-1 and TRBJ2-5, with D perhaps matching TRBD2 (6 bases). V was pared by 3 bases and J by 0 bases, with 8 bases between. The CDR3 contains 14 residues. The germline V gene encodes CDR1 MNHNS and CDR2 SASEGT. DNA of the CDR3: TGTGCCAGCAGTGAGGGACTGTACCAAGAGACCCAGTACTTC. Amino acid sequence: CASSEGLYQETQYF.

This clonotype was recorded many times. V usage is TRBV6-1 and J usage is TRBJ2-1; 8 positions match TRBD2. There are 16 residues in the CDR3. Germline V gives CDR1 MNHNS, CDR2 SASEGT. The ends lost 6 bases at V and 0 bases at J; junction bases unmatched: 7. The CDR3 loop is CASRVGLAPSYNEQFF. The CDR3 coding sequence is TGTGCCAGCAGGGTCGGACTAGCCCCCTCCTACAATGAGCAGTTCTTC.

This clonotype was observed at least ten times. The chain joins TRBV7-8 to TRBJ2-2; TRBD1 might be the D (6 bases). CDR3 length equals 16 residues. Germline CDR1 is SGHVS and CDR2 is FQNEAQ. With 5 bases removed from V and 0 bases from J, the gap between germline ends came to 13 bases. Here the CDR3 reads CASSLRQAANTGELFF. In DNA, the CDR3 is TGTGCCAGCAGCCTCAGACAGGCCGCGAACACCGGGGAGCTGTTTTTT.

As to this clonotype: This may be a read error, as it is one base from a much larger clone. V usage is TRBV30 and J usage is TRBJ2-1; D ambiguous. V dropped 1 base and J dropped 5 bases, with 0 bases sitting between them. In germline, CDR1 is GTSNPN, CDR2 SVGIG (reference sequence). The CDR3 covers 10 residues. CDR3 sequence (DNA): TGTGCCTGGAGTGACAATGAGCAGTTCTTC. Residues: CAWSDNEQFF.

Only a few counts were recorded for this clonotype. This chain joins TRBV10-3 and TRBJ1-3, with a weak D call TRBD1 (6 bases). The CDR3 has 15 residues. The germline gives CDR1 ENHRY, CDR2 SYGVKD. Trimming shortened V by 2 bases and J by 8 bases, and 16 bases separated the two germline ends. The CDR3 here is CAISEGGSSTDTIYF. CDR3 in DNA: TGTGCCATCAGTGAGGGGGGCTCGTCTACTGACACCATATATTTT.

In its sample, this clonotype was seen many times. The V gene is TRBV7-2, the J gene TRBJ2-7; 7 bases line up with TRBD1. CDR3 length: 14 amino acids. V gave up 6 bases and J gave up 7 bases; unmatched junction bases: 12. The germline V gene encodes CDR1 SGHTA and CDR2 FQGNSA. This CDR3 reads CASSFRDSLSEQYF. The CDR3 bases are TGTGCCAGCAGTTTTAGGGACAGTTTGAGTGAGCAGTACTTC.

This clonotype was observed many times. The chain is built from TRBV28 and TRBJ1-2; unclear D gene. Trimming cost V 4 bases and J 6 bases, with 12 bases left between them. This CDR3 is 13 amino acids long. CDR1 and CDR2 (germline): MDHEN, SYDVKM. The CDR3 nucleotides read TGTGCCAGCAGTTATACCCCTAGGGATGGCTACACCTTC. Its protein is CASSYTPRDGYTF.

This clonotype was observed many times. CDR3 sequence (DNA): TGTGCCAGCAAAAACCGGGACAGGGGCGCGACAGATACGCAGTATTTT. It translates to CASKNRDRGATDTQYF. V gene TRBV7-9 combines with J gene TRBJ2-3; TRBD1 matches at 10 bases. Germline V lookup: CDR1 SEHNR, CDR2 FQNEAQ (reference sequence). This CDR3 has 16 amino acids. The trim removed 7 bases at V and 3 bases at J, leaving 10 bases unmatched.

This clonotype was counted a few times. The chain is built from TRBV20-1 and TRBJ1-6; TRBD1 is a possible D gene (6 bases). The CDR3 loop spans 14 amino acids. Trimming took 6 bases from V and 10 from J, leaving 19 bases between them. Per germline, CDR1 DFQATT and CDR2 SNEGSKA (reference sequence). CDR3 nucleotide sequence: TGCAGTGCCTTACAACAGGGTCTCGGGTCACCCCTCCACTTT. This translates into CSALQQGLGSPLHF.